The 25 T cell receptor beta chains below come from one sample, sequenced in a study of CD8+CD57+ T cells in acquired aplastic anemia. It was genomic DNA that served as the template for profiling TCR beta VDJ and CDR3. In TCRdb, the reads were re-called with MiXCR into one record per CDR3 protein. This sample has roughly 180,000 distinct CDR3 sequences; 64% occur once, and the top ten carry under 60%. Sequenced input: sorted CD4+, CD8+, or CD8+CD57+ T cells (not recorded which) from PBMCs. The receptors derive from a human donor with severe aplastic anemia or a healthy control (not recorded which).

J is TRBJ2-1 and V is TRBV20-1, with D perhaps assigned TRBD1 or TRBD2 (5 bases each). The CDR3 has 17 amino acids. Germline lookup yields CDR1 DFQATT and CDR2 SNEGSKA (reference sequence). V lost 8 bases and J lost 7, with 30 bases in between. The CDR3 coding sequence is TGCAGTTACTCCTCCGCGGTCCTCGGGACGATAGAAAATGAGCAGTTCTTC. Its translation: CSYSSAVLGTIENEQFF.

CDR3 in amino acids: CSADTGTDTEAFF. The CDR3 DNA reads as TGCAGTGCTGATACCGGGACAGACACTGAAGCTTTCTTT. The V call is TRBV20-1, the J call TRBJ1-1; TRBD1 matches at 7 bases. There are 13 residues in the CDR3. V was pared by 5 bases and J by 3 bases, with 6 bases of the junction left unmatched. The V gene's germline CDR1 is DFQATT and CDR2 SNEGSKA (reference sequence).

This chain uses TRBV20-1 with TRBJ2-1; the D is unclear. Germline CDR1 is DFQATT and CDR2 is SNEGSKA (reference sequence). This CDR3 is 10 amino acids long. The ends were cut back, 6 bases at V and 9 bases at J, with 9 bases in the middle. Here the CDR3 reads CSASPVEQFF. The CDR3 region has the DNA TGCAGTGCATCGCCCGTTGAGCAGTTCTTC.

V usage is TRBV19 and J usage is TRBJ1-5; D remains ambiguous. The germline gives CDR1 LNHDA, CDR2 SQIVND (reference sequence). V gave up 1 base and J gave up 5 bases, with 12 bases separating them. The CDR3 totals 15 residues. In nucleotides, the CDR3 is TGTGCCAGTAGTATAGGGGCAGACCATTATCAGCCCCAGCATTTT. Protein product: CASSIGADHYQPQHF. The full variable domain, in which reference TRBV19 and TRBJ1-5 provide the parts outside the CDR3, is DGGITQSPKYLFRKEGQNVTLSCEQNLNHDAMYWYRQDPGQGLRLIYYSQIVNDFQKGDIAEGYSVSREKKESFPLTVTSAQKNPTAFYLCASSIGADHYQPQHFGDGTRLSIL.

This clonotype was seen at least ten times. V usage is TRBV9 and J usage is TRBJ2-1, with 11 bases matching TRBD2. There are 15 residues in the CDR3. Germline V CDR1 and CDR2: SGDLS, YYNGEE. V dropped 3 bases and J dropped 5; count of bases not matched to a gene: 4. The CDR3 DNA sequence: TGTGCCAGCAGCGAGTGGGGACTAGCGGACAATGAGCAGTTCTTC. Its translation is CASSEWGLADNEQFF. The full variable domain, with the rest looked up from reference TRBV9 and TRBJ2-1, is DSGVTQTPKHLITATGQRVTLRCSPRSGDLSVYWYQQSLDQGLQFLIQYYNGEERAKGNILERFSAQQFPDLHSELNLSSLELGDSALYFCASSEWGLADNEQFFGPGTRLTVL.

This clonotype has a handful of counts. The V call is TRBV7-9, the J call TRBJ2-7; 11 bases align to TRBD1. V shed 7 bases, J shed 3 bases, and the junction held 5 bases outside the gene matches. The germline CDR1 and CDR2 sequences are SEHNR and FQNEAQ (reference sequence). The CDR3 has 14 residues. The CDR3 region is CASIPGTGGYEQYF. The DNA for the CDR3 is TGTGCCAGCATCCCCGGGACAGGGGGCTACGAGCAGTACTTC.

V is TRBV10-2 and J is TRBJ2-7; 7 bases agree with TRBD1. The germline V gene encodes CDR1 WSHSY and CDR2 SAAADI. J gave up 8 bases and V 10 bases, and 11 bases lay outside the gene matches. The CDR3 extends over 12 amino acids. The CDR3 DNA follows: TGCGCCACCGTGGACGACAGGGACCAGCAGTACTTC. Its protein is CATVDDRDQQYF.

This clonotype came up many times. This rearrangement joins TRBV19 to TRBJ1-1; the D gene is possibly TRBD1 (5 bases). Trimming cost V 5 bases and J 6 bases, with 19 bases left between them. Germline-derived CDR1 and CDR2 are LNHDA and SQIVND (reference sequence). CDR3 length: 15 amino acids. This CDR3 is CASSARGVRFAEAFF. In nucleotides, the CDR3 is TGTGCCAGTAGTGCACGGGGGGTTAGGTTCGCTGAAGCTTTCTTT.

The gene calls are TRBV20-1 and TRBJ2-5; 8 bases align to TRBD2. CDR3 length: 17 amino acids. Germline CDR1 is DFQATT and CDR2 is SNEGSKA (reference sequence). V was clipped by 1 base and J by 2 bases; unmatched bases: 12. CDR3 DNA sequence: TGCAGTGCTAGAGGCGTAGGAGCGGGGGTCGGTCAAGAGACCCAGTACTTC. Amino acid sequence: CSARGVGAGVGQETQYF.

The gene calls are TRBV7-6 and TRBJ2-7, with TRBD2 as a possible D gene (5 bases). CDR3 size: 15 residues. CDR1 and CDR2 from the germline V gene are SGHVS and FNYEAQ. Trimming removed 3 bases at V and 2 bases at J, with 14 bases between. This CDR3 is CASSLGVGVPYEQYV. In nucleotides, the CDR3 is TGTGCCAGCAGCTTGGGAGTCGGGGTCCCCTACGAGCAGTACGTC.

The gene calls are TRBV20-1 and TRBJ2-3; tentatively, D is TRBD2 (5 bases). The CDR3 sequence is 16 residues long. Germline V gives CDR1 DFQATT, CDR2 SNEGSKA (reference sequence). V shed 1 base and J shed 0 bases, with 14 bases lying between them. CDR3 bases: TGCAGTGCTAGAGTGGTCGGGCTAGCTAGCACAGATACGCAGTATTTT. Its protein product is CSARVVGLASTDTQYF.

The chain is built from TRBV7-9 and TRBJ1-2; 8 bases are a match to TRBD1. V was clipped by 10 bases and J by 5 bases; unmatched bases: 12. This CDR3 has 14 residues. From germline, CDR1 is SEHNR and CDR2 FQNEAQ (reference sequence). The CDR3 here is CATKTGQGEYGYTF. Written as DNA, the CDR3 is TGTGCCACCAAAACAGGACAGGGAGAGTATGGCTACACCTTC.

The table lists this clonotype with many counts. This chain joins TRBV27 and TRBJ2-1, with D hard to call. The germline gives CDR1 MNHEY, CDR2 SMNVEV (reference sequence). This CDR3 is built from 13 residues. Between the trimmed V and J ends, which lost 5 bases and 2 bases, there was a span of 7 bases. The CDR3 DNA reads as TGTGCCAGCAGTCCCGGTACCTACAATGAGCAGTTCTTC. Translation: CASSPGTYNEQFF.

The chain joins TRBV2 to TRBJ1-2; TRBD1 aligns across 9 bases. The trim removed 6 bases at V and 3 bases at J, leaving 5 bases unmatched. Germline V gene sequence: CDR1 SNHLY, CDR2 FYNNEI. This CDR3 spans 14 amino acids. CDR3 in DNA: TGTGCCAGCAGAAAGGGACAGGGAGACTATGGCTACACCTTC. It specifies CASRKGQGDYGYTF.

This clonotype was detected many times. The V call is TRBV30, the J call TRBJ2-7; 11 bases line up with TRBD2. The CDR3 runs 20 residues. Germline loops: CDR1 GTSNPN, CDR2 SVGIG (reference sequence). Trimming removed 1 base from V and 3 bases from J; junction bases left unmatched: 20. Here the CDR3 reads CAWSAPRGLAGGHTFYEQYF. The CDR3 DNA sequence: TGTGCCTGGAGTGCACCGCGGGGTTTAGCGGGGGGGCATACCTTCTACGAGCAGTACTTC.

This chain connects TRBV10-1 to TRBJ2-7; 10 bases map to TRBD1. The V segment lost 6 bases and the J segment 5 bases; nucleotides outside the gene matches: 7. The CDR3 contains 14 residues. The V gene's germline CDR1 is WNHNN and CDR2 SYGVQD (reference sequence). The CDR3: CASSGGQGTHEQYF. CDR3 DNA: TGCGCCAGCAGCGGGGGACAGGGGACCCACGAGCAGTACTTC.

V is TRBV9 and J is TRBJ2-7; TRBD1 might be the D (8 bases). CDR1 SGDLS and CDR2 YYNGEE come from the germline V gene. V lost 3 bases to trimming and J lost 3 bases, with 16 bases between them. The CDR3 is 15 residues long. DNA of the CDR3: TGTGCCAGCAGCGCCACAGCGGGGACAGGCTACGAGCAGTACTTC. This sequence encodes CASSATAGTGYEQYF.

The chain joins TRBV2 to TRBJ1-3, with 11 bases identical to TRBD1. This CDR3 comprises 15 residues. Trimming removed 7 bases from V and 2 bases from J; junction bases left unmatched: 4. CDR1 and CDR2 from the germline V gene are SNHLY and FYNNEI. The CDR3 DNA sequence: TGTGCCAGCAACGGACAGGGGGCGCCTGGAAACACCATATATTTT. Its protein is CASNGQGAPGNTIYF.

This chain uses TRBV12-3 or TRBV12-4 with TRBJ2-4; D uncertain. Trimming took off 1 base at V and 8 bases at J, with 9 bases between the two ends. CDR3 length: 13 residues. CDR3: CASSLVGIDIQYF. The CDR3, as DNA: TGTGCCAGCAGTTTAGTTGGTATAGACATTCAGTACTTC.

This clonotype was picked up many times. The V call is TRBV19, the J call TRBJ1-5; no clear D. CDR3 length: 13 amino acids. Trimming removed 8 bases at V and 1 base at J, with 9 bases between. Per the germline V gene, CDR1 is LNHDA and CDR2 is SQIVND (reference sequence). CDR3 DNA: TGTGCCAGTGGGGAATACAGCAATCAGCCCCAGCATTTT. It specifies CASGEYSNQPQHF.

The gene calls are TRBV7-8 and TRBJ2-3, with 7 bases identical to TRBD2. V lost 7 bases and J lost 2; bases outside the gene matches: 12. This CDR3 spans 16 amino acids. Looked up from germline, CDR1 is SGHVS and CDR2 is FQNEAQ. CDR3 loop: CASKSEASGLTDTQYF. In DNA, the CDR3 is TGTGCCAGCAAGTCTGAGGCTAGCGGACTCACAGATACGCAGTATTTT.

As DNA, the CDR3 is TGTGCCAGCGGAGACAGTGAGCAGTTCTTC. Protein product: CASGDSEQFF. V is TRBV25-1 and J is TRBJ2-1; tentatively, D is TRBD1 (5 bases). Germline lookup yields CDR1 MGHDK and CDR2 SYGVNS. V was shortened by 8 bases and J by 9 bases, with 8 bases between the two germline ends. The length of the CDR3 is 10 residues.

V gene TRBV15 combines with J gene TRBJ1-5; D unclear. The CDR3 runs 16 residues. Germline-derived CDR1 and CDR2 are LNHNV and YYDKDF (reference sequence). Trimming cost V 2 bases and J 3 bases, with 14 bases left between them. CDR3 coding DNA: TGTGCCACCAGCAGATCTCCCGCAGGTCCCAATCAGCCCCAGCATTTT. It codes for CATSRSPAGPNQPQHF.

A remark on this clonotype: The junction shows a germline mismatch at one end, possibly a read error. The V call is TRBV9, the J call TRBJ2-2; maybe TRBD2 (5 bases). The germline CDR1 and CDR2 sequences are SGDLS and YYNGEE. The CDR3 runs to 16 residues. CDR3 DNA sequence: TGTGCCAGCAGCGTAGCGTCTAGCCTAGTAACCGGGGAGCTTTTTTTT. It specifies CASSVASSLVTGELFF.

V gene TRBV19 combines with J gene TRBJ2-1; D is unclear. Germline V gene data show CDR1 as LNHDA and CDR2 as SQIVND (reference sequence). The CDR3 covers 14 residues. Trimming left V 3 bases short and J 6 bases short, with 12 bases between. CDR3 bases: TGTGCCAGTAGTATGGTGGCAGTTGGCAATGAGCAGTTCTTC. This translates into CASSMVAVGNEQFF.